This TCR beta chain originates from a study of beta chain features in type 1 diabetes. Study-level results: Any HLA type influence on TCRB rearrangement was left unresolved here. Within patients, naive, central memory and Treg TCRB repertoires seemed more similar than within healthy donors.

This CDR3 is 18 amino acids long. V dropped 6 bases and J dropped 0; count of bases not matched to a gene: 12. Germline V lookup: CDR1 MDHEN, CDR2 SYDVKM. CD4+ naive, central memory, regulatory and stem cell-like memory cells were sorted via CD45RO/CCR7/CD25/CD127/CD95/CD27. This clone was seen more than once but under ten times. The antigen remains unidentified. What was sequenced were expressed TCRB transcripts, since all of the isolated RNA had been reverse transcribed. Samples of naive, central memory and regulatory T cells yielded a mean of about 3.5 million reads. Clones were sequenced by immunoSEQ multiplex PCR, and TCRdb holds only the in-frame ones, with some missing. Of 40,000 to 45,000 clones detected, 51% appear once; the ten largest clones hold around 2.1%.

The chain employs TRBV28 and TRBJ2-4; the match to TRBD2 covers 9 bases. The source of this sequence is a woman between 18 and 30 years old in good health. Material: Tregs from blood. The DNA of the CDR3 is TGTGCCAGCAGGCGGGGGGGGCCACCAACCCTAGCCAAAAACATTCAGTACTTC. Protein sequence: CASRRGGPPTLAKNIQYF.